This T cell receptor beta chain was recorded in a study of blood T cell repertoires in COVID-19. Turning to the study itself: Specimens from acute and convalescent COVID-19 originated in the United States, Italy and Spain. PBMCs, B-cell-depleted T cells, or T cells were the source of the cDNA or gDNA that made up the material.

In the source study's methods: The authors estimated nucleated cell counts from reference gene primer amplification. Clones were sequenced by immunoSEQ multiplex PCR, and TCRdb holds only the in-frame ones, with some missing. V and J calls and clone size are copied from that table; D and trimming were computed from the DNA. This sample yields about 45,000 clones, of which just under 70% are seen a single time; around 6.5% belongs to the top ten. V shed 6 bases, J shed 7 bases, and the junction held 10 bases outside the gene matches. CDR1 and CDR2 (germline): SGHRS, YFSETQ. The CDR3 is 15 amino acids.

The TCR originated in a man older than 75 with acute or convalescent COVID-19. V usage is TRBV5-1 and J usage is TRBJ2-1; the match to TRBD2 covers 10 bases. Input material: peripheral blood. The CDR3 coding sequence is TGCGCCAGCAACCTCGGGCTAGCGGGAGTTAATGAGCAGTTCTTC. Its translation is CASNLGLAGVNEQFF.